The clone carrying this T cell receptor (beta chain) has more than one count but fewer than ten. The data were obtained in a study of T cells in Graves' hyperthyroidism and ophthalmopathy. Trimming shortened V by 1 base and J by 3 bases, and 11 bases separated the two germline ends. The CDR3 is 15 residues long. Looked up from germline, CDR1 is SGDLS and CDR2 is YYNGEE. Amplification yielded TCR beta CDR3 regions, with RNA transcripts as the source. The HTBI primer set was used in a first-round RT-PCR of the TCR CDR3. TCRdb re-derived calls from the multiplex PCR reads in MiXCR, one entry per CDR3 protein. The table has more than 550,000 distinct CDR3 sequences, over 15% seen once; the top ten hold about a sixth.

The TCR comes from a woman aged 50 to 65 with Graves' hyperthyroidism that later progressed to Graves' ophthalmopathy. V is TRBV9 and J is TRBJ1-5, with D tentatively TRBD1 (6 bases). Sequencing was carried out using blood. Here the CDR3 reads CASSVQGLDNQPQHF. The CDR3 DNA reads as TGTGCCAGCAGCGTACAGGGGCTAGACAATCAGCCCCAGCATTTT.